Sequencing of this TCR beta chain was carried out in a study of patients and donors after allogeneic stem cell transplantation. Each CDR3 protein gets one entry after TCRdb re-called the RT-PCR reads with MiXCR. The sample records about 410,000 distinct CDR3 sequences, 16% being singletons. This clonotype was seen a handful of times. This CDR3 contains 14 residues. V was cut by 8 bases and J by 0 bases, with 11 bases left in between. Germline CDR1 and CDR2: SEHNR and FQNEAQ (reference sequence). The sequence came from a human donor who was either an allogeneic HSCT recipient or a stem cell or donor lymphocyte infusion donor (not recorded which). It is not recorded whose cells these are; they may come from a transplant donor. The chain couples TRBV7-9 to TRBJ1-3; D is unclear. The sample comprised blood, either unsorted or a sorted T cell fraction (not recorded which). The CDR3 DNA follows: TGTGCCAGCGTCCGGTCGCCCTCTGGAAACACCATATATTTT. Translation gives CASVRSPSGNTIYF.